Presented here are 17 T cell receptor beta chains from one specimen sequenced in a study of cytomegalovirus exposure and HLA in healthy donors. Amplification used 60 Vbeta primers and 13 Jbeta primers. This table comes from immunoSEQ multiplex PCR, and its TCRdb copy is limited to in-frame clones, with some not included. Found here are about 150,000 clones, more than 70% of them singletons; the top ten hold around 5.6%. Sequencing was performed on PBMCs. Every receptor here comes from a woman aged 40 to 50 in good health and CMV-seropositive.

The gene calls are TRBV28 and TRBJ1-5; 8 bases agree with TRBD1. The CDR3 is 19 residues long. Germline CDR1 is MDHEN and CDR2 is SYDVKM. V lost 4 bases to trimming and J lost 2 bases; unmatched junction nucleotides: 16. CDR3 nucleotide sequence: TGTGCCAGCAGTTCTCAGACAGGGGTTCCAACGTTAGGCAATCAGCCCCAGCATTTT. It translates to CASSSQTGVPTLGNQPQHF.

The chain is built from TRBV30 and TRBJ1-2; 7 bases agree with TRBD1. The CDR3 spans 14 residues. J gave up 6 bases and V 3 bases, and 10 bases lay outside the gene matches. Germline V gives CDR1 GTSNPN, CDR2 SVGIG (reference sequence). CDR3 in DNA: TGTGCCTGGAGGGGAGACCGACAGGGCGATGGCTACACCTTC. The encoded protein is CAWRGDRQGDGYTF.

The chain employs TRBV28 and TRBJ2-3; 12 bases fit TRBD1. V trimming: 4 bases; J trimming: 6 bases; junction bases outside the gene matches: 14. This CDR3 region has 18 residues. Germline lookup yields CDR1 MDHEN and CDR2 SYDVKM. The CDR3 loop is CASSSPLTGTGGADTQYF. The CDR3 bases are TGTGCCAGCAGTTCCCCACTTACCGGGACAGGGGGCGCGGATACGCAGTATTTT. Full variable domain (remainder filled in from reference TRBV28 and TRBJ2-3): DVKVTQSSRYLVKRTGEKVFLECVQDMDHENMFWYRQDPGLGLRLIYFSYDVKMKEKGDIPEGYSVSREKKERFSLILESASTNQTSMYLCASSSPLTGTGGADTQYFGPGTRLTVL.

The chain employs TRBV9 and TRBJ2-5; possible D gene TRBD2, 6 bases. This CDR3 comprises 13 residues. Germline V gives CDR1 SGDLS, CDR2 YYNGEE. Trimming took 1 base from V and 5 from J, leaving 9 bases between them. DNA of the CDR3: TGTGCCAGCAGCGTATCGGGAGTGGAGACCCAGTACTTC. Protein: CASSVSGVETQYF. Full variable domain (outside the CDR3, taken from reference TRBV9 and TRBJ2-5): DSGVTQTPKHLITATGQRVTLRCSPRSGDLSVYWYQQSLDQGLQFLIQYYNGEERAKGNILERFSAQQFPDLHSELNLSSLELGDSALYFCASSVSGVETQYFGPGTRLLVL.

This clone occurred once. V and J are TRBV11-3 and TRBJ2-7, with a weak D call TRBD1 (6 bases). Between the trimmed V and J ends, which lost 1 base and 5 bases, there was a span of 15 bases. The CDR3 extends over 15 amino acids. The germline V gene has CDR1 SGHNT and CDR2 YENEEA. CDR3 residues: CASSLGGQGSNEQYF. As DNA, the CDR3 is TGTGCCAGCAGCTTAGGGGGCCAGGGGAGCAACGAGCAGTACTTC.

V and J are TRBV5-1 and TRBJ2-5, with D tentatively TRBD2 (6 bases). Trimming removed 0 bases at V and 2 bases at J, with 8 bases between. CDR3 length: 14 residues. Germline-derived CDR1 and CDR2 are SGHRS and YFSETQ. CDR3 coding DNA: TGCGCCAGCAGCTTGGTGACTAGTCAAGAGACCCAGTACTTC. It translates to CASSLVTSQETQYF.

The chain is built from TRBV18 and TRBJ2-1, with 8 bases matching TRBD2. Per germline, CDR1 KGHSH and CDR2 LQKENI. V trimming: 1 base; J trimming: 8 bases; junction bases outside the gene matches: 4. This CDR3 is built from 14 residues. The CDR3 is CASSPQGLVDEQFF. The CDR3 DNA follows: TGTGCCAGCTCACCACAGGGACTAGTGGATGAGCAGTTCTTC.

CDR3 nucleotide sequence: TGTGCCAGCTCACCGGGACAGGGCAGTTCCGAGACCCAGTACTTC. Translating it yields CASSPGQGSSETQYF. The rearrangement uses TRBV18 and TRBJ2-5; TRBD1 matches 9 bases. Looked up from germline, CDR1 is KGHSH and CDR2 is LQKENI. Trimming at V came to 3 bases and at J to 5 bases, leaving 7 bases not matched to a gene. CDR3 length equals 15 residues.

V and J are TRBV6-5 and TRBJ2-7; a possible D gene is TRBD1 (6 bases). The CDR3 is made up of 13 amino acids. Germline loops: CDR1 MNHEY, CDR2 SVGAGI. V was pared by 6 bases and J by 4 bases, with 13 bases between. CDR3 coding DNA: TGTGCCAGCAGCAACAGGGTGGGGTACGAGCAGTACTTC. This encodes CASSNRVGYEQYF.

The chain joins TRBV2 to TRBJ2-7, with 11 nucleotides matching TRBD2. This CDR3 region has 17 residues. CDR1 and CDR2 (germline): SNHLY, FYNNEI. After removal of 6 bases from V and 5 bases from J, the junction contained 15 bases not matched to a gene. CDR3 sequence (DNA): TGTGCCAGCAGGCCCCCAGTAGCGGGAGGGCCCCCCAACGAGCAGTACTTC. Encoded protein: CASRPPVAGGPPNEQYF.

The V call is TRBV27, the J call TRBJ1-6; maybe TRBD1 (6 bases). The CDR3 length is 14 residues. Trimming removed 3 bases at V and 8 bases at J, with 11 bases between. Germline V CDR1 and CDR2: MNHEY, SMNVEV (reference sequence). The CDR3 region has the DNA TGTGCCAGCAGTTTGACAGGAGGTGATTCACCCCTCCACTTT. This translates into CASSLTGGDSPLHF.

This clone was picked up one time. V and J are TRBV19 and TRBJ2-1, with TRBD2 matching over 8 bases. The germline gives CDR1 LNHDA, CDR2 SQIVND (reference sequence). The J segment lost 2 bases and the V segment lost 5 bases, leaving 20 bases of the junction unmatched. The CDR3 has 20 residues. CDR3 coding DNA: TGTGCCAGTAGTTACTCCCGTAGGGCTAGCGGGCCAAGCGCCTACAATGAGCAGTTCTTC. It translates to CASSYSRRASGPSAYNEQFF.

The rearrangement links TRBV9 to TRBJ2-7; TRBD2 agrees at 10 bases. Germline loops: CDR1 SGDLS, CDR2 YYNGEE. The trim removed 3 bases at V and 3 bases at J, leaving 3 bases unmatched. The CDR3 runs 14 residues. The CDR3 nucleotides read TGTGCCAGCAGCGGGACTAGCGGCGTCTACGAGCAGTACTTC. This codes for CASSGTSGVYEQYF. The variable domain in full, completed from reference TRBV9 and TRBJ2-7, reads DSGVTQTPKHLITATGQRVTLRCSPRSGDLSVYWYQQSLDQGLQFLIQYYNGEERAKGNILERFSAQQFPDLHSELNLSSLELGDSALYFCASSGTSGVYEQYFGPGTRLTVT.

V is TRBV28 and J is TRBJ1-1; 7 nucleotides line up with TRBD1. The CDR3 consists of 16 residues. The J segment lost 4 bases and the V segment lost 7 bases, leaving 15 bases of the junction unmatched. Germline V gives CDR1 MDHEN, CDR2 SYDVKM. The CDR3 here is CASNFPGQLGITEAFF. CDR3 nucleotides: TGTGCCAGCAATTTCCCGGGACAGCTCGGGATCACTGAAGCTTTCTTT.

This chain connects TRBV30 to TRBJ1-3; D gene ambiguous. Germline CDR1 reads GTSNPN; CDR2 reads SVGIG (reference sequence). CDR3 size: 12 residues. V was shortened by 2 bases and J by 0 bases, with 2 bases between the two germline ends. CDR3 residues: CAWSLSGNTIYF. The CDR3 nucleotides are TGTGCCTGGAGTCTCTCTGGAAACACCATATATTTT.

This clone was seen only once. This chain joins TRBV7-9 and TRBJ2-1; possibly TRBD1 for D (6 bases). The germline V and J ends were trimmed by 4 bases and 0 bases, with 16 bases remaining between them. This CDR3 is 17 amino acids long. CDR1 and CDR2 (germline): SEHNR, FQNEAQ (reference sequence). CDR3 DNA sequence: TGTGCCAGCAGCTCGGACAGAGGGAAAATCTCCTACAATGAGCAGTTCTTC. Its protein product is CASSSDRGKISYNEQFF. Variable domain in full (rest from reference TRBV7-9 and TRBJ2-1): DTGVSQNPRHKITKRGQNVTFRCDPISEHNRLYWYRQTLGQGPEFLTYFQNEAQLEKSRLLSDRFSAERPKGSFSTLEIQRTEQGDSAMYLCASSSDRGKISYNEQFFGPGTRLTVL.

V usage is TRBV9 and J usage is TRBJ2-3; D gene unclear. V lost 4 bases and J 2 bases, leaving 8 bases between the germline ends. There are 13 residues in the CDR3. Germline CDR1 reads SGDLS; CDR2 reads YYNGEE. In DNA form, the CDR3 reads TGTGCCAGCAGCCCGAGGATCACAGATACGCAGTATTTT. Translation: CASSPRITDTQYF.